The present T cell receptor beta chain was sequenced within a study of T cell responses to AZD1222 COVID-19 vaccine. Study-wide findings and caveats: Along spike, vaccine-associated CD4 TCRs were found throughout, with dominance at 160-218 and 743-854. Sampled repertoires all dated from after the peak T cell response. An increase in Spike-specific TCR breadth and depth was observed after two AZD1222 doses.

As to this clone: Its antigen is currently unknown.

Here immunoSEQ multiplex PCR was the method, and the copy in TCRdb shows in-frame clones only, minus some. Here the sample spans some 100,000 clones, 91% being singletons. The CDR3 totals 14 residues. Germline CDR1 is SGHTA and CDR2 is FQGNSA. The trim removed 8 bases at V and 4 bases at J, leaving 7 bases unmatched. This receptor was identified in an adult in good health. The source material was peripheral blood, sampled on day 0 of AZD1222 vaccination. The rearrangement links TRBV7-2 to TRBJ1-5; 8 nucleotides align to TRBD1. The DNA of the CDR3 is TGTGCCAGCCGCGGAGGGACAGGTAATCAGCCCCAGCATTTT. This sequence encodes CASRGGTGNQPQHF.